Below, 21 T cell receptor beta chains from the same sample are listed, as sequenced in a study of T cell responses to AZD1222 COVID-19 vaccine. Some clones are missing from TCRdb's copy, which holds only in-frame ones; the method was immunoSEQ multiplex PCR. The sample consists of around 110,000 clones, approximately 83% of them appearing once. This material consisted of peripheral blood, taken on day 0 of MenACWY control vaccination. The receptors derive from an adult in good health.

This chain joins TRBV28 and TRBJ1-5; TRBD1 might be the D (5 bases). V lost 6 bases, J lost 2 bases, and 14 bases lay in between. The CDR3 contains 15 residues. The germline gives CDR1 MDHEN, CDR2 SYDVKM. The CDR3: CASRPGGPRNQPQHF. DNA of the CDR3: TGTGCCAGCAGACCTGGGGGTCCCCGCAATCAGCCCCAGCATTTT.

This CDR3 is CASSYGRTGGYGYTF. CDR3 coding DNA: TGCGCCAGCAGCTACGGACGGACGGGAGGCTATGGCTACACCTTC. The chain joins TRBV5-1 to TRBJ1-2, with D unresolved. CDR1 is SGHRS, CDR2 YFSETQ, per germline. The CDR3 totals 15 residues. V lost 3 bases and J lost 4, with 16 bases in between.

This chain joins TRBV18 and TRBJ2-3; D is undetermined. The CDR3 contains 15 residues. Germline V CDR1 and CDR2: KGHSH, LQKENI. V was clipped by 0 bases and J by 1 base, with 8 bases between them. The CDR3 DNA reads TGTGCCAGCTCACCACCTCATGCGGGCACAGATACGCAGTATTTT. It yields the protein CASSPPHAGTDTQYF.

The chain combines TRBV5-1 with TRBJ1-2, with 7 bases aligning to TRBD1. Germline assignment: CDR1 SGHRS and CDR2 YFSETQ. This CDR3 has 15 amino acids. The V and J ends lost 0 bases and 6 bases, in that order; junction bases with no gene match: 8. CDR3 amino acids: CASSLEIGGFNGYTF. The CDR3, as DNA: TGCGCCAGCAGCTTGGAGATAGGGGGCTTCAATGGCTACACCTTC.

The chain carries TRBV5-5 and TRBJ1-2; no definite D call. Between the trimmed V and J ends, which lost 4 bases and 4 bases, there was a span of 11 bases. CDR1 is SGHKS, CDR2 YYEKEE, per germline (reference sequence). There are 13 residues in the CDR3. CDR3 sequence reads: CASSPDGSYGYTF. The CDR3 region has the DNA TGTGCCAGCAGCCCGGACGGGAGCTATGGCTACACCTTC. Full variable domain (remainder filled in from reference TRBV5-5 and TRBJ1-2): DAGVTQSPTHLIKTRGQQVTLRCSPISGHKSVSWYQQVLGQGPQFIFQYYEKEERGRGNFPDRFSARQFPNYSSELNVNALLLGDSALYLCASSPDGSYGYTFGSGTRLTVV.

The rearrangement links TRBV18 to TRBJ1-5, with a tentative D call TRBD1 (6 bases). With 0 bases removed from V and 9 bases from J, the gap between germline ends came to 12 bases. The CDR3 length is 14 residues. Germline V gives CDR1 KGHSH, CDR2 LQKENI. CDR3 sequence (DNA): TGTGCCAGCTCACCACCGCGGGGGCAGGGGCCCCAGCATTTT. The encoded protein is CASSPPRGQGPQHF.

This clone was counted a few times. The chain combines TRBV7-9 with TRBJ1-4; TRBD1 matches 10 bases. Germline CDR1 is SEHNR and CDR2 is FQNEAQ (reference sequence). Losses at the gene ends were 5 bases for V and 8 bases for J; bases not matched to a gene: 5. The CDR3 sequence is 14 residues long. CDR3: CASSLDRGPEKLFF. In nucleotides, the CDR3 is TGTGCCAGCAGCCTCGACAGGGGGCCGGAAAAACTGTTTTTT.

The rearrangement joins TRBV7-9 to TRBJ1-5, with 7 bases that match TRBD1. Germline loops: CDR1 SEHNR, CDR2 FQNEAQ (reference sequence). V trimming: 4 bases; J trimming: 6 bases; junction bases outside the gene matches: 6. The CDR3 contains 14 residues. CDR3 protein: CASSSGGSGQPQHF. In DNA, the CDR3 is TGTGCCAGCAGCTCAGGGGGTTCTGGTCAGCCCCAGCATTTT.

This clone has just a few counts. The chain combines TRBV5-5 with TRBJ2-2, with a weak D call TRBD1 (5 bases). Germline CDR1 SGHKS, CDR2 YYEKEE (reference sequence). V was pared by 3 bases and J by 6 bases, with 9 bases between. The CDR3 is 13 amino acids. The CDR3 nucleotides are TGTGCCAGCAGCTCTCAGGGTTCCGGGGAGCTGTTTTTT. Translating gives CASSSQGSGELFF. Complete variable domain (other parts from reference TRBV5-5 and TRBJ2-2): DAGVTQSPTHLIKTRGQQVTLRCSPISGHKSVSWYQQVLGQGPQFIFQYYEKEERGRGNFPDRFSARQFPNYSSELNVNALLLGDSALYLCASSSQGSGELFFGEGSRLTVL.

The CDR3 sequence is CASSGDRAYTDTQYF. CDR3 in DNA: TGTGCCAGCAGTGGAGACAGGGCCTACACAGATACGCAGTATTTT. The J gene is TRBJ2-3, the V gene TRBV2; TRBD1 matches at 7 bases. Germline loops: CDR1 SNHLY, CDR2 FYNNEI. V trimming: 4 bases; J trimming: 2 bases; junction bases outside the gene matches: 6. This CDR3 contains 15 residues.

The CDR3 nucleotides read TGTGCCACCAGCAGAGATCGGGGGGTCTGGTACGAGCAGTACTTC. It specifies CATSRDRGVWYEQYF. The chain uses TRBV15 and TRBJ2-7, with TRBD2 identical over 7 bases. From germline, CDR1 is LNHNV and CDR2 YYDKDF (reference sequence). Losses at the gene ends were 0 bases for V and 4 bases for J; bases not matched to a gene: 6. This CDR3 has 15 residues.

J is TRBJ2-1 and V is TRBV5-1; D is possibly TRBD2 (6 bases). Deletions cut 4 bases from V and 5 bases from J, with 10 bases between. This CDR3 region has 13 residues. Per the germline V gene, CDR1 is SGHRS and CDR2 is YFSETQ. CDR3 sequence reads: CASSGGKNNEQFF. The CDR3 DNA reads TGCGCCAGCAGCGGGGGGAAAAACAATGAGCAGTTCTTC.

V gene TRBV7-2 combines with J gene TRBJ2-1, with 14 bases lining up with TRBD2. This CDR3 has 17 amino acids. V trimming: 5 bases; J trimming: 5 bases; junction bases outside the gene matches: 8. The germline V gene encodes CDR1 SGHTA and CDR2 FQGNSA. The CDR3 reads CASSGRTSGGRNNEQFF. The DNA of the CDR3 is TGTGCCAGCAGCGGCAGGACTAGCGGGGGGCGGAACAATGAGCAGTTCTTC.

The chain combines TRBV7-9 with TRBJ1-2; 7 bases are shared with TRBD1. With V trimmed by 5 bases and J by 2 bases, 8 bases remained unmatched. CDR1 and CDR2 from the germline V gene are SEHNR and FQNEAQ (reference sequence). The CDR3 covers 15 residues. CDR3 amino acids: CASSRGQVLNYGYTF. CDR3 DNA: TGTGCCAGCAGCCGCGGACAGGTCCTGAACTATGGCTACACCTTC. Complete variable domain (other parts from reference TRBV7-9 and TRBJ1-2): DTGVSQNPRHKITKRGQNVTFRCDPISEHNRLYWYRQTLGQGPEFLTYFQNEAQLEKSRLLSDRFSAERPKGSFSTLEIQRTEQGDSAMYLCASSRGQVLNYGYTFGSGTRLTVV.

The chain combines TRBV11-3 with TRBJ2-7, with D unresolved. This CDR3 is built from 14 residues. Trimming cost V 5 bases and J 6 bases, with 17 bases left between them. The V gene's germline CDR1 is SGHNT and CDR2 YENEEA. For the CDR3, the DNA is TGTGCCAGCAGCCTCGACACAGCGAGTCCCGAGCAGTACTTC. Residues: CASSLDTASPEQYF.

V usage is TRBV5-4 and J usage is TRBJ1-1; the match to TRBD1 covers 7 bases. The germline V gene encodes CDR1 SGHNT and CDR2 YYREEE (reference sequence). Germline trimming cut 3 bases from V and 2 bases from J; bases unmatched to any gene: 10. The CDR3 sequence is 16 residues long. The chain's CDR3 is CASSSHRDRGNTEAFF. The CDR3 nucleotides are TGTGCCAGCAGCTCCCATCGGGACAGAGGTAACACTGAAGCTTTCTTT.

The chain joins TRBV11-2 to TRBJ1-4; D is unresolved. This CDR3 is built from 13 residues. V lost 5 bases and J 12 bases, leaving 16 bases between the germline ends. Germline CDR1 SGHAT, CDR2 FQNNGV. The CDR3 DNA sequence: TGTGCCAGCAGCGCGCTAGGGAGGAGGGAACTGTTTTTT. Protein sequence: CASSALGRRELFF.

This clone was observed once. The rearrangement joins TRBV10-3 to TRBJ2-2; D is tentatively TRBD1 or TRBD2 (5 bases each). V dropped 0 bases and J dropped 0 bases, with 11 bases sitting between them. CDR1 and CDR2 (germline): ENHRY, SYGVKD. This CDR3 region has 17 residues. CDR3 in DNA: TGTGCCATCAGTGAGTCTATCCGGGGCGCGAACACCGGGGAGCTGTTTTTT. It specifies CAISESIRGANTGELFF.

The genes are TRBV7-2 and TRBJ2-2, with TRBD2 matching 9 bases. The trim removed 1 base at V and 6 bases at J, leaving 3 bases unmatched. The CDR3 consists of 15 residues. From germline, CDR1 is SGHTA and CDR2 FQGNSA. CDR3 DNA: TGTGCCAGCAGCTTAGTTGGGACTAGCTCCGGGGAGCTGTTTTTT. Amino acids: CASSLVGTSSGELFF. The full variable domain, its missing parts supplied by reference TRBV7-2 and TRBJ2-2, is GAGVSQSPSNKVTEKGKDVELRCDPISGHTALYWYRQSLGQGLEFLIYFQGNSAPDKSGLPSDRFSAERTGGSVSTLTIQRTQQEDSAVYLCASSLVGTSSGELFFGEGSRLTVL.

This sequence joins TRBV7-2 and TRBJ2-1; 9 bases agree with TRBD1. CDR1 SGHTA and CDR2 FQGNSA come from the germline V gene. V shed 4 bases and J 5 bases; nucleotides not matched to a gene: 3. CDR3 size: 14 residues. CDR3 amino acids: CASSSGTGNNEQFF. In nucleotides, the CDR3 is TGTGCCAGCAGCTCAGGGACAGGGAACAATGAGCAGTTCTTC.

The gene calls are TRBV5-8 and TRBJ2-7; 8 nucleotides match TRBD1. The CDR3 totals 14 residues. With 5 bases clipped from V and 3 bases from J, the junction kept 7 bases outside the gene matches. The germline V gene encodes CDR1 SGHTS and CDR2 YDEGEE. CDR3 loop: CASRTDRGGYEQYF. CDR3 nucleotide sequence: TGTGCCAGCAGGACTGACAGGGGAGGCTACGAGCAGTACTTC.